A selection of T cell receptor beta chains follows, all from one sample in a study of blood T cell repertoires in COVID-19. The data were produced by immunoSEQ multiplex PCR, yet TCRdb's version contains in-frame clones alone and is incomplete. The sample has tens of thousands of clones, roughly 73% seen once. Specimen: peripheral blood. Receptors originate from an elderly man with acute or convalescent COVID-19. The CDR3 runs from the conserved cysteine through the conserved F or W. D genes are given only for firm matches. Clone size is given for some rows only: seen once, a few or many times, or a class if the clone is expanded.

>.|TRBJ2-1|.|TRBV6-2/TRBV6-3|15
TGTGCCAGCAGCCCCGGACAGCCGGGCCTCAATGAGCAGTTCTTC
CASSPGQPGLNEQFF
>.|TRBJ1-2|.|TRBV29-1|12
TGCAGCGCACGAGTCGCTAACTATGGCTACACCTTC
CSARVANYGYTF
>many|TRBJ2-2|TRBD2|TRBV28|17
TGTGCCAGCAGTTTGTGGGGACTAGCGGGAGGGCCCGGGGAGCTGTTTTTT
CASSLWGLAGGPGELFF
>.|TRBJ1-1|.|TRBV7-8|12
TGTGCCAGCAGCGTTGGGCGAGTTGAAGCTTTCTTT
CASSVGRVEAFF
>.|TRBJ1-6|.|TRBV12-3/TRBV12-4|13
TGTGCCAGCAGTTTCTATGGGGGGTCACCCCTCCACTTT
CASSFYGGSPLHF
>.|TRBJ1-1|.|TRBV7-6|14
TGTGCCAGCAGCTTTTCCCCGGGACATACTGAAGCTTTCTTT
CASSFSPGHTEAFF
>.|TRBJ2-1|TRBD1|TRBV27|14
TGTGCCAGCAGTTTAGGGCAGGGGGTGGGTGAGCAGTTCTTC
CASSLGQGVGEQFF
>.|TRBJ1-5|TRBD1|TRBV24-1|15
TGTGCCACCAGTGGGGGGACAGGTATCAATCAGCCCCAGCATTTT
CATSGGTGINQPQHF
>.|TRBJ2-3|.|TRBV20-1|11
TGCAGTGCCCCTCGGGAAGATACGCAGTATTTT
CSAPREDTQYF
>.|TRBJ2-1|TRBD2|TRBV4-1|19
TGCGCCAGCAGCCAAGAAGAGATTAGCGGGAGCCTATCCTACAATGAGCAGTTCTTC
CASSQEEISGSLSYNEQFF
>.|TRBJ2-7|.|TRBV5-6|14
TGTGCCAGCAGCTTGGGGGCACTGGTCTACGAGCAGTACTTC
CASSLGALVYEQYF
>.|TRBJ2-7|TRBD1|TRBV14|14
TGTGCCAGCAGCCAAGAGTACAGGGGATACGAGCAGTACTTC
CASSQEYRGYEQYF
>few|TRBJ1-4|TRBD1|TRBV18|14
TGTGCCAGCTCACCTGACAGGGGTGGTGAAAAACTGTTTTTT
CASSPDRGGEKLFF
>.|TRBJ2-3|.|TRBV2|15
TGTGCCAGCAGTGTTGGCAGCCTAAAGGGGGATACGCAGTATTTT
CASSVGSLKGDTQYF
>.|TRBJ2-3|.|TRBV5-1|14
TGCGCCAGCAGCCGACGACTAGGCTCAGATACGCAGTATTTT
CASSRRLGSDTQYF
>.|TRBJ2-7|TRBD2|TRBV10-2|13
TGCGCCAGCAGCCGGACTAGCGGGAGCGAGCAGTACTTC
CASSRTSGSEQYF
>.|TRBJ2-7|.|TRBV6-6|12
TGTGCCAGCTCCGTCGGGGACTACGAGCAGTACTTC
CASSVGDYEQYF
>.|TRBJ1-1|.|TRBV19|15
TGTGCCAGTAGTTCTCCAGGCTCCGGGGGCACTGAAGCTTTCTTT
CASSSPGSGGTEAFF
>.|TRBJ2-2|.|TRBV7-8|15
TGTGCCAGCAGCTTAGCCGGGAGAAACGGCGGGGAGCTGTTTTTT
CASSLAGRNGGELFF
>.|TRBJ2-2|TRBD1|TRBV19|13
TGTGCCAGCGGACAGGGGGTCTCCGGGGAGCTGTTTTTT
CASGQGVSGELFF
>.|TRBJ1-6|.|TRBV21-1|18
TGTGCCAGCAGCAAACCAGGGAAGGTCGGCTCCTATAATTCACCCCTCCACTTT
CASSKPGKVGSYNSPLHF
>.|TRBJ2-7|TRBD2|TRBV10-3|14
TGTGCCATCAGTGGGCGGGAGGGTTACAACGAGCAGTACTTC
CAISGREGYNEQYF
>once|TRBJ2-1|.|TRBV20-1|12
TGCAGTGCTAGTCCGGGGGTCAATGAGCAGTTCTTC
CSASPGVNEQFF
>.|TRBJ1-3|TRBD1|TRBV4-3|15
TGCGCCAGCAGCCCCTCGACAGGGAACGGAAACACCATATATTTT
CASSPSTGNGNTIYF
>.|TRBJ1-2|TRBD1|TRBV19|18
TGTGCCAGTAGTATTAGGGGACAGCCGGTCGGGCCTAACTATGGCTACACCTTC
CASSIRGQPVGPNYGYTF
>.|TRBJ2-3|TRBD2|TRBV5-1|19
TGCGCCAGCAGCTTGGTTACCGGGACTAGCGGGAGAAGCACAGATACGCAGTATTTT
CASSLVTGTSGRSTDTQYF
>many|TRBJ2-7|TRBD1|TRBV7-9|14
TGTGCCAGCAGCGGGACAGGGTTCTCCTACGAGCAGTACTTC
CASSGTGFSYEQYF
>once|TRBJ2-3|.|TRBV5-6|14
TGTGCCAGCACCTTGTGGGGCTACACAGATACGCAGTATTTT
CASTLWGYTDTQYF
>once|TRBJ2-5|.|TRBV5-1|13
TGCGCCAGCAGCTGGCAAAATGGAGAGACCCAGTACTTC
CASSWQNGETQYF
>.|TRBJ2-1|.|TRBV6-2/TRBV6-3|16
TGTGCCAGCAGCCCTCCCACAGGGAAGAGGCTCAATGAGCAGTTCTTC
CASSPPTGKRLNEQFF
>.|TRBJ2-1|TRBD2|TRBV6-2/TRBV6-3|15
TGTGCCAGCAGTTACTTGACTAGCGGGGCCAATGAGCAGTTCTTC
CASSYLTSGANEQFF
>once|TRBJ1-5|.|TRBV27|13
TGTGCCAGCAGATCGAACCAGGGTCAGCCCCAGCATTTT
CASRSNQGQPQHF
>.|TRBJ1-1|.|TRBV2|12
TGTGCCAGCAGCCTGGAGCTCACTGAAGCTTTCTTT
CASSLELTEAFF
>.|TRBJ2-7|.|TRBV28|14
TGTGCCAGCAGTCGACAGAAGCCGCCCTACGAGCAGTACTTC
CASSRQKPPYEQYF
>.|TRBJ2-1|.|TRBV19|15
TGTGCCAGTAGTCCCCCCGTCGGGAGTGTGAATGAGCAGTTCTTC
CASSPPVGSVNEQFF
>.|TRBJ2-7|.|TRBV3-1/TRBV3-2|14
TGTGCCAGCAGCCCGCAGCTAGCGAAGAACGAGCAGTACTTC
CASSPQLAKNEQYF
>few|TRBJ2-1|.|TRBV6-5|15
TGTGCCAGCAGTTTTCTAGGGGGACTACCGGGTGAGCAGTTCTTC
CASSFLGGLPGEQFF
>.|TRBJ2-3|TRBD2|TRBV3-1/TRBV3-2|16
TGTGCCAGCAGCCAAGCACGGCTAGCGGGAGCAGATACGCAGTATTTT
CASSQARLAGADTQYF
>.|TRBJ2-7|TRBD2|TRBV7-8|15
TGTGCCAGCAGGGCGACTAGCGGACCGTGGTACGAGCAGTACTTC
CASRATSGPWYEQYF
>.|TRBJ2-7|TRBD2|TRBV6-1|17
TGTGCCAGCAGTGAAGCGGCTAGCGGGGGGAGCTCCTACGAGCAGTACTTC
CASSEAASGGSSYEQYF